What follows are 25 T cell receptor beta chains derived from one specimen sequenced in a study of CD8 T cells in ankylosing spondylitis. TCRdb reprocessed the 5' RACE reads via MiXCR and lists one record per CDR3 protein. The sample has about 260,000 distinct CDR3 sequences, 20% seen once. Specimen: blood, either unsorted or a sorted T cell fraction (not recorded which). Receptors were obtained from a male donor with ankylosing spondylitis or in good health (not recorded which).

CDR3: CASSLSSGGEAFF. The CDR3 DNA reads as TGTGCCAGCAGCTTAAGCTCTGGGGGAGAAGCTTTCTTT. The chain combines TRBV7-3 with TRBJ1-1, with D perhaps matching TRBD1 (5 bases). The CDR3 has 13 residues. Deletions cut 1 base from V and 8 bases from J, with 11 bases between. Germline CDR1 and CDR2: SGHTA and FQGTGA. The entire variable domain, with the rest obtained from reference TRBV7-3 and TRBJ1-1, is as follows: GAGVSQTPSNKVTEKGKYVELRCDPISGHTALYWYRQSLGQGPEFLIYFQGTGAADDSGLPNDRFFAVRPEGSVSTLKIQRTERGDSAVYLCASSLSSGGEAFFGQGTRLTVV.

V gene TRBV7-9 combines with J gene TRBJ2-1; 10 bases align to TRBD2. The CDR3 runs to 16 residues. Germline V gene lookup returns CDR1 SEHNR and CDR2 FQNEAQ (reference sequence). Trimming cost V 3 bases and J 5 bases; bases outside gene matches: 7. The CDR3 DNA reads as TGTGCCAGCAGCTTCGGACTAGCGGAGGCCCACAATGAGCAGTTCTTC. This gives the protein CASSFGLAEAHNEQFF. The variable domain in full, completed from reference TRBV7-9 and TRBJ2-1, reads DTGVSQNPRHKITKRGQNVTFRCDPISEHNRLYWYRQTLGQGPEFLTYFQNEAQLEKSRLLSDRFSAERPKGSFSTLEIQRTEQGDSAMYLCASSFGLAEAHNEQFFGPGTRLTVL.

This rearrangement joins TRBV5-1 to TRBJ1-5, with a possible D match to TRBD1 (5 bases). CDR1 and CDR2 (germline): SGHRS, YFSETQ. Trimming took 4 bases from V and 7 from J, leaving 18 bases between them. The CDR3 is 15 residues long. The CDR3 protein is CASSPGSGGLQPQHF. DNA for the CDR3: TGCGCCAGCAGCCCAGGGTCAGGAGGCTTACAGCCCCAGCATTTT.

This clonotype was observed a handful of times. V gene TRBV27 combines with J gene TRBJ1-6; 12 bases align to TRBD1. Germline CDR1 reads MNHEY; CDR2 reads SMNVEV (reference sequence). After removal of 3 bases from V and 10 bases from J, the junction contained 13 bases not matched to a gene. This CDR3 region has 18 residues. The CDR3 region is CASSFLTPGQGAESPLHF. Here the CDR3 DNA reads TGTGCCAGCAGTTTCCTGACCCCGGGACAGGGGGCAGAGTCACCCCTCCACTTT.

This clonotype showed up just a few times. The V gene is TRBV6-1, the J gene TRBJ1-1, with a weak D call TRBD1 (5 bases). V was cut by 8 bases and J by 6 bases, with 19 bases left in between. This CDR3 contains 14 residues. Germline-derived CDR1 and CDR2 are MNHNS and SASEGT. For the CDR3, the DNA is TGTGCCAGCTTTCGCCGTGGGGCTCTAGCTGAAGCTTTCTTT. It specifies CASFRRGALAEAFF.

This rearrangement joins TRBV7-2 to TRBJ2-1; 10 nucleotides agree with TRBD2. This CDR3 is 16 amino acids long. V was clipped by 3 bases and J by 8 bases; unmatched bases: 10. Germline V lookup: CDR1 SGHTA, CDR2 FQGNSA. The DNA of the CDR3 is TGTGCCAGCAGCTTGATCCTAGCGGGAGCGGGCGATGAGCAGTTCTTC. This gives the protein CASSLILAGAGDEQFF.

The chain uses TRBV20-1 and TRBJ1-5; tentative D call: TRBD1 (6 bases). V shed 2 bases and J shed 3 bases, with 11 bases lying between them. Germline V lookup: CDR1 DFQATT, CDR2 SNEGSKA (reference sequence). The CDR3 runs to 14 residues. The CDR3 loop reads CSARKDSFNQPQHF. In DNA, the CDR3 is TGCAGTGCTAGAAAGGACAGCTTCAATCAGCCCCAGCATTTT.

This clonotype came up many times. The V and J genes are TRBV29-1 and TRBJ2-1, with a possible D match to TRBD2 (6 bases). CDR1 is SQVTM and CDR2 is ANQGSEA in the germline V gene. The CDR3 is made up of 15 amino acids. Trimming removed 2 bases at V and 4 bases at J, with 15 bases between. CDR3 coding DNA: TGCAGCGTTGAAAGATCGGGACTGGGGTACAATGAGCAGTTCTTC. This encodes CSVERSGLGYNEQFF.

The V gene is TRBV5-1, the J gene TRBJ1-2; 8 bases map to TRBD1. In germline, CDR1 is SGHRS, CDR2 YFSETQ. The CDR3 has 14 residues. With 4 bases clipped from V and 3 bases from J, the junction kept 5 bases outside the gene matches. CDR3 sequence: CASSGTGPDYGYTF. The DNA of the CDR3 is TGCGCCAGCAGCGGGACAGGTCCTGACTATGGCTACACCTTC.

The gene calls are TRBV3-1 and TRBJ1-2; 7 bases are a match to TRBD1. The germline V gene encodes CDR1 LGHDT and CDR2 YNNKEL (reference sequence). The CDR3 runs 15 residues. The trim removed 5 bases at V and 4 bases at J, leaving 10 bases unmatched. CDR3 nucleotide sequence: TGTGCCAGCAGCATAAACCCCGGGACAGCCTATGGCTACACCTTC. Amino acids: CASSINPGTAYGYTF.

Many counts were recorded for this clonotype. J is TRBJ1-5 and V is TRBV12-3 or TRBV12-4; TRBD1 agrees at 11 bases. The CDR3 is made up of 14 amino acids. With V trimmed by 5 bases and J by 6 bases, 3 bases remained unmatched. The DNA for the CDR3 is TGTGCCAGCAGTCCCGGGACAGGGGGTCAGCCCCAGCATTTT. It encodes CASSPGTGGQPQHF.

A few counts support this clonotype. The CDR3 DNA is TGCAGTGCTCCTCTAGCGGGGCCGAGCACAGATACGCAGTATTTT. As protein: CSAPLAGPSTDTQYF. The V call is TRBV20-1, the J call TRBJ2-3; the match to TRBD2 covers 9 bases. V lost 5 bases and J lost 0; bases outside the gene matches: 6. The CDR3 has 15 residues. Germline assignment: CDR1 DFQATT and CDR2 SNEGSKA (reference sequence).

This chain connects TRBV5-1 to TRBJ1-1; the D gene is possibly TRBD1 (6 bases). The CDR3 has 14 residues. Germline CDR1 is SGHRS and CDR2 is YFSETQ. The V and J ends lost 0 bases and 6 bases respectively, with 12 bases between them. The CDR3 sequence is CASSLGSGGPEAFF. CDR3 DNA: TGCGCCAGCAGCTTGGGTTCGGGGGGCCCTGAAGCTTTCTTT.

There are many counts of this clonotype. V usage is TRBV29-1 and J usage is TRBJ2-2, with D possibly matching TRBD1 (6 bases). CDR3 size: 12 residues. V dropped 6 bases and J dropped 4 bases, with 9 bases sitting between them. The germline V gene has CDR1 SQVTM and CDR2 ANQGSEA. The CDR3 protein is CSVGQITGELFF. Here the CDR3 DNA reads TGCAGCGTAGGACAGATCACCGGGGAGCTGTTTTTT.

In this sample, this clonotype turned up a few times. This chain's CDR3 is CSATPLAGVQETQYF. The CDR3, as DNA: TGCAGTGCAACTCCACTAGCGGGGGTACAAGAGACCCAGTACTTC. The chain links TRBV20-1 to TRBJ2-5, with 11 positions matching TRBD2. CDR1 and CDR2 from the germline V gene are DFQATT and SNEGSKA (reference sequence). The CDR3 has 15 residues. V lost 6 bases and J lost 2; bases outside the gene matches: 8.

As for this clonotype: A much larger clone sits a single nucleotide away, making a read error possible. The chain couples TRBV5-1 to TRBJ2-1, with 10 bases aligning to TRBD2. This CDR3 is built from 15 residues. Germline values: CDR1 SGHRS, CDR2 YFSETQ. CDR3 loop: CVSSKLAGSANEQFF. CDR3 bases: TGCGTCAGCAGCAAACTAGCGGGGTCCGCCAATGAGCAGTTCTTC.

The DNA for the CDR3 is TGTGCCAGCAGTGAAGTTGGATGGAGCTCCTACGAGCAGTACGTC. Its protein is CASSEVGWSSYEQYV. This rearrangement joins TRBV2 to TRBJ2-7; D unclear. This CDR3 comprises 15 residues. Per germline, CDR1 SNHLY and CDR2 FYNNEI. The V and J ends lost 1 base and 0 bases respectively, with 10 bases between them.

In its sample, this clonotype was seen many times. CDR3 region: CASSEQGADTGELFF. CDR3 nucleotide sequence: TGTGCCAGCAGTGAACAGGGGGCCGACACCGGGGAGCTGTTTTTT. The chain links TRBV6-1 to TRBJ2-2; 8 bases are a match to TRBD1. Trimming at V came to 2 bases and at J to 3 bases, leaving 2 bases not matched to a gene. The CDR3 contains 15 residues. Germline V gives CDR1 MNHNS, CDR2 SASEGT.

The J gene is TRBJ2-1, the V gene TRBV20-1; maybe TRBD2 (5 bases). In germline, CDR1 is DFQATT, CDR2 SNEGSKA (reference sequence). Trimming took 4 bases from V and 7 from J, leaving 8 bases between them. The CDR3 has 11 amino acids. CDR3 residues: CSANGKNEQFF. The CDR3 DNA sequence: TGCAGTGCTAACGGGAAAAATGAGCAGTTCTTC.

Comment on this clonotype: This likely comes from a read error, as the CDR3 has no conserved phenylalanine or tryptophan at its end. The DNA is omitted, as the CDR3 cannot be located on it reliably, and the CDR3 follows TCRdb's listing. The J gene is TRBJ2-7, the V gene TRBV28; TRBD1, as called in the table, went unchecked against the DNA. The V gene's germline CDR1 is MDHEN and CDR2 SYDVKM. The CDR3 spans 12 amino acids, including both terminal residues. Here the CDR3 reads CASRSGTGIPHI.

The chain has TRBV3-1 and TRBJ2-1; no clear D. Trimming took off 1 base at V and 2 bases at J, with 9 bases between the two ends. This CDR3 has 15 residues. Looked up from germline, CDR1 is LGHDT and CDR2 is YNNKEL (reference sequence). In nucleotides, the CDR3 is TGTGCCAGCAGCCAAGTCGCGAGCACCTACAATGAGCAGTTCTTC. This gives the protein CASSQVASTYNEQFF.

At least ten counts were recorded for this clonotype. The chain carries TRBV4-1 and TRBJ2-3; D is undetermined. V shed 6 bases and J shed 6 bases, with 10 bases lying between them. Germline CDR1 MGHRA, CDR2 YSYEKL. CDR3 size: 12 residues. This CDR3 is CASRDGLDTQYF. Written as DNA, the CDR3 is TGCGCCAGCAGAGACGGGTTGGATACGCAGTATTTT.

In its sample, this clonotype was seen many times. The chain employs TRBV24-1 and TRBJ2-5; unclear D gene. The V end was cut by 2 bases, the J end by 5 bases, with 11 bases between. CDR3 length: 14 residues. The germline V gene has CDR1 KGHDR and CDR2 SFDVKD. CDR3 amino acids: CATSDSRVGETQYF. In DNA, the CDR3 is TGTGCCACCAGTGATTCCCGGGTTGGGGAGACCCAGTACTTC.

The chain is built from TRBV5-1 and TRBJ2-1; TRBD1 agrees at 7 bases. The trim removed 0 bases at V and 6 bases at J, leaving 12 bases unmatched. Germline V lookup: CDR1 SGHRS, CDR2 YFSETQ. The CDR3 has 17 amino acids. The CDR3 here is CASSLALDDRVGNEQFF. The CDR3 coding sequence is TGCGCCAGCAGCTTGGCCCTTGACGACAGGGTAGGCAATGAGCAGTTCTTC.

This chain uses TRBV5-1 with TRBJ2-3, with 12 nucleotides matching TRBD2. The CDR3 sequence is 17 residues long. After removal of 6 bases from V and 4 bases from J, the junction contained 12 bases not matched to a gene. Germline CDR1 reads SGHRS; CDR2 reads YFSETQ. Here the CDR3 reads CASTELAGGLYADTQYF. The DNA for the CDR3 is TGCGCCAGCACCGAACTAGCGGGGGGTCTTTACGCAGATACGCAGTATTTT.